Listed below are T cell receptor beta chains from one sample, sequenced in a study of regulatory T cells in long-lasting Graves disease. TCRdb ran MiXCR on the multiplex PCR reads and lists one entry per CDR3 protein. The sample carries a few hundred thousand distinct CDR3 sequences, around 24% recorded once. Specimen: peripheral blood mononuclear cells (PBMCs), collected when the disease was refractory, from a patient treated with antithyroid drugs. These receptors came from a female donor with Graves disease. Both conserved end residues are part of each CDR3. The D gene is left open where the match is weak. A row's size may be missing; if present it is once, few, many or a size class.

cdr3_length j_call d_call clone_size v_call cdr3_aa cdr3_nt
15 TRBJ1-5 . . TRBV19 CASSIGRNSNQPQHF TGTGCCAGTAGTATTGGGCGGAATAGCAATCAGCCCCAGCATTTT
13 TRBJ2-1 . few TRBV7-8 CASSFGPSSEQFF TGTGCCAGCAGCTTCGGGCCGTCGAGTGAGCAGTTCTTC
14 TRBJ1-3 . many TRBV27 CASRSRDSGNTIYF TGTGCCAGCAGATCACGGGACTCTGGAAACACCATATATTTT
14 TRBJ1-1 TRBD1 . TRBV7-9 CASSQDRVLDEAFF TGTGCCAGCAGCCAGGACAGGGTCTTAGATGAAGCTTTCTTT
16 TRBJ2-7 TRBD2 . TRBV5-1 CASSPGLAGDRSEQYF TGCGCCAGCAGCCCGGGACTAGCGGGAGATAGGTCCGAGCAGTACTTC
14 TRBJ2-3 TRBD1 . TRBV29-1 CSVDDRGLSDTQYF TGCAGCGTTGATGACAGGGGGCTTTCAGATACGCAGTATTTT
15 TRBJ1-6 . . TRBV5-1 CASSLAGDKGSPLHF TGCGCCAGCAGCTTGGCAGGGGATAAGGGATCACCCCTCCACTTT
18 TRBJ1-1 . . TRBV3-1 CASSLERWGLGLNTEAFF TGTGCCAGCAGCCTGGAACGCTGGGGGCTAGGATTGAACACTGAAGCTTTCTTT
13 TRBJ1-3 . . TRBV20-1 CSARGPSGNTIYF TGCAGTGCTAGGGGGCCCTCTGGAAACACCATATATTTT
14 TRBJ2-5 TRBD1 . TRBV5-1 CASSQTGVWETQYF TGCGCCAGCAGCCAAACAGGGGTGTGGGAGACCCAGTACTTC
13 TRBJ1-1 . many TRBV12-3/TRBV12-4 CASKTGGSTEAFF TGTGCCAGCAAAACGGGGGGGAGCACTGAAGCTTTCTTT
15 TRBJ2-2 TRBD1 many TRBV6-1 CASSRDSLNTGELFF TGTGCCAGCAGCCGGGACAGCCTGAACACCGGGGAGCTGTTTTTT
17 TRBJ1-2 TRBD1 . TRBV7-2 CASSQKPLGQGRYGYTF TGTGCCAGCAGCCAAAAACCCCTTGGACAGGGGAGATATGGCTACACCTTC
15 TRBJ1-1 TRBD1 few TRBV30 CACQRDSLMNTEAFF TGTGCCTGTCAACGGGACAGCCTAATGAACACTGAAGCTTTCTTT
14 TRBJ2-2 . . TRBV28 CASRSGTNTGELFF TGTGCCAGCAGAAGCGGTACCAACACCGGGGAGCTGTTTTTT
15 TRBJ2-7 . few TRBV7-9 CASSPRPGVDYEQYF TGTGCCAGCAGTCCCCGACCGGGAGTAGACTACGAGCAGTACTTC
13 TRBJ1-2 . many TRBV13 CASSLGGDYGYTF TGTGCCAGCAGCTTAGGAGGCGACTATGGCTACACCTTC
12 TRBJ2-7 . . TRBV29-1 CSAGSGRYEQYF TGCAGCGCTGGATCAGGGCGGTACGAGCAGTACTTC
16 TRBJ2-5 TRBD1 . TRBV30 CAWRLGTGLYQETQYF TGTGCCTGGAGATTAGGGACAGGCCTGTACCAAGAGACCCAGTACTTC
16 TRBJ2-5 TRBD1 few TRBV4-1 CASSQAGTGSQETQYF TGCGCCAGCAGCCAAGCGGGGACAGGATCCCAAGAGACCCAGTACTTC
15 TRBJ2-7 TRBD2 many TRBV24-1 CATSDSASGRYEQYF TGTGCCACCAGTGATTCGGCTAGCGGGAGGTACGAGCAGTACTTC
15 TRBJ2-2 . . TRBV7-2 CASSFVRANTGELFF TGTGCCAGCAGCTTCGTCAGAGCGAACACCGGGGAGCTGTTTTTT
11 TRBJ2-5 . many TRBV20-1 CSARVQETQYF TGCAGTGCTAGAGTTCAAGAGACCCAGTACTTC
14 TRBJ1-2 . many TRBV24-1 CATSDYRVNYGYTF TGTGCCACCAGTGATTATCGGGTTAACTATGGCTACACCTTC
16 TRBJ2-7 . . TRBV7-2 CASSLSTAGFSYEQYF TGTGCCAGCAGCTTATCCACAGCGGGTTTTTCTTACGAGCAGTACTTC
18 TRBJ2-7 TRBD2 few TRBV12-3/TRBV12-4 CASSSLAGVLSVRYEQYF TGTGCCAGCAGTTCACTAGCGGGAGTGCTGTCGGTTCGGTACGAGCAGTACTTC
15 TRBJ1-2 TRBD1 few TRBV3-1 CASSREQGPLKPYTF TGTGCCAGCAGCCGAGAACAGGGGCCGTTGAAGCCCTACACCTTC
16 TRBJ1-5 . few TRBV12-3/TRBV12-4 CASSTQQGVGGQPQHF TGTGCCAGCAGTACGCAACAGGGCGTCGGAGGCCAGCCCCAGCATTTT
15 TRBJ1-2 TRBD1 many TRBV2 CASSPWGGQGFGYTF TGTGCCAGCAGTCCATGGGGGGGACAGGGGTTTGGCTACACCTTC
12 TRBJ2-4 TRBD1 . TRBV10-3 CAISDPGQRIKF TGTGCCATCAGTGACCCGGGACAGCGCATCAAGTTC
13 TRBJ2-1 . few TRBV7-2 CASSLKGFNEQFF TGTGCCAGCAGCTTAAAGGGGTTCAATGAGCAGTTCTTC
14 TRBJ2-1 TRBD2 few TRBV20-1 CSAIGLAGDNEQFF TGCAGTGCTATAGGACTAGCGGGAGACAATGAGCAGTTCTTC
14 TRBJ2-5 . . TRBV30 CAWNLQGLGGTQYF TGTGCCTGGAACCTACAGGGCCTTGGTGGGACCCAGTACTTC
16 TRBJ2-5 . . TRBV5-1 CASSLGGQQSQETQYF TGCGCCAGCAGCTTGGGCGGACAGCAGAGCCAAGAGACCCAGTACTTC